Listed below are T cell receptor beta chains from one sample, sequenced in a study of blood T cell repertoires in COVID-19. Measured with immunoSEQ multiplex PCR; TCRdb has only the in-frame clones, and not every one. The sample lists about 280,000 clones; about four fifths were seen once. Material: PBMCs or T cells enriched from blood (not recorded which). The receptor set was obtained from a man between 40 and 49 years old who had been exposed to COVID-19. The CDR3 runs from the conserved cysteine through the conserved F or W. D genes are given only for firm matches. Rows may omit the clone size; those that give it use once, few, many or a size class.

j_gene,v_gene,abundance,d_gene,CDR3aa,CDR3nt
TRBJ1-3,TRBV29-1,.,.,CSVNPRSSGNTIYF,TGCAGCGTTAACCCCAGAAGCTCTGGAAACACCATATATTTT
TRBJ2-7,TRBV9,.,TRBD1,CASSLRGQGHYEQYF,TGTGCCAGCAGCCTTAGGGGACAGGGGCACTACGAGCAGTACTTC
TRBJ1-6,TRBV18,.,.,CASSPGEVNSPLHF,TGTGCCAGCTCACCGGGGGAGGTAAATTCACCCCTCCACTTT
TRBJ1-2,TRBV7-3,.,TRBD1,CASSFQGDMGYTF,TGTGCCAGCAGCTTCCAGGGGGACATGGGCTACACCTTC
TRBJ2-1,TRBV7-2,.,.,CASSSGLNNEQFF,TGTGCCAGCAGTTCCGGACTTAACAATGAGCAGTTCTTC
TRBJ1-4,TRBV30,.,.,CARSTDRSTTNEKLFF,TGTGCCAGATCCACCGACAGGTCCACAACTAATGAAAAACTGTTTTTT
TRBJ2-7,TRBV29-1,.,TRBD2,CSPYYRELAVGFYEQYF,TGCAGCCCCTACTACAGGGAACTAGCGGTCGGTTTCTACGAGCAGTACTTC
TRBJ1-5,TRBV12-5,.,.,CASGLWSRVRQPQHF,TGTGCTAGTGGTTTGTGGTCGAGGGTTCGTCAGCCCCAGCATTTT
TRBJ2-5,TRBV11-2,.,.,CASSSMLQETQYF,TGTGCCAGCAGCAGCATGCTACAAGAGACCCAGTACTTC
TRBJ2-3,TRBV24-1,.,.,CATSDPWEAGRLSTDTQYF,TGTGCCACCAGTGATCCCTGGGAGGCTGGACGGCTGAGCACAGATACGCAGTATTTT
TRBJ2-1,TRBV15,.,TRBD1,CATSRGEDRGGDEQFF,TGTGCCACCAGCAGAGGAGAGGACAGGGGAGGCGATGAGCAGTTCTTC
TRBJ2-3,TRBV10-3,.,.,CAISEGRTTSTDTQYF,TGTGCCATCAGTGAAGGTCGGACTACTAGCACAGATACGCAGTATTTT
TRBJ2-3,TRBV11-3,.,.,CASSLDNPWAGRTDTQYF,TGTGCCAGCAGCTTAGATAATCCGTGGGCGGGTCGGACAGATACGCAGTATTTT
TRBJ1-2,TRBV18,.,TRBD1,CASSAEGTGPYGYTF,TGTGCCAGCTCAGCCGAAGGGACAGGACCCTATGGCTACACCTTC
TRBJ2-7,TRBV3-1/TRBV3-2,once,TRBD1,CASSPDIGQGSHEQYF,TGTGCCAGCAGCCCCGATATCGGACAGGGTAGCCACGAGCAGTACTTC
TRBJ2-5,TRBV12-3/TRBV12-4,few,.,CASSPREETQYF,TGTGCCAGCAGCCCCCGGGAAGAGACCCAGTACTTC
TRBJ2-3,TRBV9,.,.,CASSVSLDTQYF,TGTGCCAGCAGCGTCTCCCTAGATACGCAGTATTTT
TRBJ2-7,TRBV6-5,once,.,CASRYLTGPYEQYF,TGTGCCAGCAGGTATTTAACAGGGCCGTACGAGCAGTACTTC
TRBJ2-2,TRBV27,.,.,CASSFYGSYTGELFF,TGTGCCAGCAGTTTTTACGGGAGCTACACCGGGGAGCTGTTTTTT
TRBJ2-3,TRBV7-9,.,.,CASSKLNTDTQYF,TGTGCCAGCAGCAAACTAAACACAGATACGCAGTATTTT
TRBJ2-1,TRBV7-3,.,.,CASSSRETPANEQFF,TGTGCCAGCAGCTCAAGGGAGACCCCGGCGAATGAGCAGTTCTTC
TRBJ1-4,TRBV19,.,TRBD1,CASSPQTGGDEKLFF,TGTGCCAGTTCCCCACAGACAGGGGGAGATGAAAAACTGTTTTTT
TRBJ1-3,TRBV11-3,few,.,CASSFSLGNTIYF,TGTGCCAGCAGCTTCTCCCTTGGAAACACCATATATTTT
TRBJ2-1,TRBV7-3,.,TRBD2,CASSPSGRANEQFF,TGTGCCAGCAGCCCCAGCGGGAGGGCCAATGAGCAGTTCTTC
TRBJ2-3,TRBV7-3,.,.,CASSPQVLVGADTQYF,TGTGCCAGCAGCCCGCAGGTGTTAGTGGGCGCAGATACGCAGTATTTT
TRBJ1-4,TRBV7-9,few,.,CASSAQGMGEKLFF,TGTGCCAGCAGCGCACAGGGCATGGGTGAAAAACTGTTTTTT
TRBJ2-7,TRBV9,.,.,CASSREGDKSYEQYF,TGTGCCAGCAGCAGGGAGGGGGACAAGTCCTACGAGCAGTACTTC
TRBJ1-4,TRBV5-1,.,.,CASSPQATNEKLFF,TGCGCCAGCAGCCCACAGGCAACTAATGAAAAACTGTTTTTT
TRBJ2-1,TRBV6-5,.,TRBD1,CASSYPGQGDNEQFF,TGTGCCAGCAGTTACCCGGGACAGGGAGACAATGAGCAGTTCTTC
TRBJ2-3,TRBV30,.,TRBD2,CAYRAGGGDTQYF,TGTGCCTATCGAGCGGGAGGTGGAGATACGCAGTATTTT
TRBJ2-1,TRBV5-5,.,TRBD2,CASSLVLAGGLQFF,TGTGCCAGCAGCTTGGTGCTAGCGGGAGGCCTACAGTTCTTC
TRBJ2-1,TRBV30,.,TRBD2,CAWSVLVGRESGEQFF,TGTGCCTGGAGTGTCCTGGTTGGGCGGGAGTCAGGCGAGCAGTTCTTC
TRBJ2-1,TRBV7-9,.,.,CASSFRSTHEQFF,TGTGCCAGCAGCTTCCGTAGTACGCATGAGCAGTTCTTC
TRBJ2-4,TRBV4-1,.,.,CASSQEGRRAKNIQYF,TGCGCCAGCAGCCAAGAAGGGAGGAGGGCCAAAAACATTCAGTACTTC
TRBJ1-2,TRBV7-9,.,.,CASGGVYTF,TGTGCCAGCGGGGGGGTCTACACCTTC
TRBJ1-6,TRBV3-1/TRBV3-2,.,.,CASSQGSRYSYNSPLHF,TGTGCCAGCAGCCAAGGGAGTCGTTACTCCTATAATTCACCCCTCCACTTT
TRBJ1-5,TRBV6-5,.,.,CASSRWVQGGQPQHF,TGTGCCAGCAGTAGATGGGTACAGGGTGGCCAGCCCCAGCATTTT
TRBJ1-1,TRBV29-1,.,.,CSVGGDWDTEAFF,TGCAGCGTGGGGGGGGATTGGGACACTGAAGCTTTCTTT
TRBJ2-1,TRBV7-9,.,.,CASSSLLESDEQFF,TGTGCCAGCAGCTCTCTCCTAGAGTCGGATGAGCAGTTCTTC
TRBJ2-5,TRBV24-1,.,.,CATSDPRGGVETQYF,TGTGCCACCAGTGACCCCAGGGGAGGGGTCGAGACCCAGTACTTC
TRBJ2-7,TRBV29-1,once,.,CSVYSPYEQYF,TGCAGCGTTTATAGCCCCTACGAGCAGTACTTC
TRBJ1-5,TRBV10-2,.,.,CASTSNSYQPQHF,TGCGCCAGCACCTCAAACAGCTATCAGCCCCAGCATTTT
TRBJ2-2,TRBV11-2,.,.,CASSYEIAQTGELFF,TGTGCCAGCAGCTACGAGATAGCCCAGACCGGGGAGCTGTTTTTT
TRBJ2-7,TRBV11-2,.,TRBD1,CASSTGTGIYEQYF,TGTGCCAGCAGCACCGGGACAGGAATCTACGAGCAGTACTTC
TRBJ2-1,TRBV6-1,.,TRBD2,CASSGLAGAASEEQFF,TGTGCCAGCAGTGGACTAGCGGGAGCAGCGTCGGAGGAGCAGTTCTTC
TRBJ2-7,TRBV18,.,.,CASSSVLRGRYEQYF,TGTGCCAGCTCATCTGTCCTTCGGGGTCGCTACGAGCAGTACTTC